These 13 T cell receptor beta chains came from one sample sequenced in a study of blood T cell repertoires in COVID-19. Libraries were prepared by immunoSEQ multiplex PCR; TCRdb keeps only in-frame clonotypes and omits some of them. Counted here are 490,000 or so clones, 70% to 90% occurring once; the ten biggest clones make up 6.5% to 8.5%. Sequencing was carried out using PBMCs or T cells enriched from blood (not recorded which). These TCRs come from a woman aged 55-70 years who had recovered from COVID-19.

The V gene is TRBV2, the J gene TRBJ2-5; D is perhaps TRBD1 (6 bases). Germline CDR1 reads SNHLY; CDR2 reads FYNNEI. The CDR3 runs to 11 residues. The V end was cut by 6 bases, the J end by 14 bases, with 16 bases between. CDR3 nucleotide sequence: TGTGCCAGCAGGACATATCCGGACAGCTACTTC. Translated, it gives CASRTYPDSYF.

The chain combines TRBV25-1 with TRBJ1-6; 8 nucleotides agree with TRBD1. The length of the CDR3 is 15 residues. Germline CDR1 MGHDK, CDR2 SYGVNS. The V segment lost 6 bases and the J segment 7 bases; nucleotides outside the gene matches: 8. CDR3: CASREARGHNSPLHF. CDR3 DNA sequence: TGTGCCAGCAGGGAAGCCAGGGGGCACAATTCACCCCTCCACTTT. The variable domain in full, completed from reference TRBV25-1 and TRBJ1-6, reads EADIYQTPRYLVIGTGKKITLECSQTMGHDKMYWYQQDPGMELHLIHYSYGVNSTEKGDLSSESTVSRIRTEHFPLTLESARPSHTSQYLCASREARGHNSPLHFGNGTRLTVT.

The chain is built from TRBV5-1 and TRBJ2-2, with 9 bases lining up with TRBD1. Germline CDR1 reads SGHRS; CDR2 reads YFSETQ. V lost 0 bases, J lost 4 bases, and 1 base stayed unmatched. The CDR3 totals 15 residues. CDR3 protein: CASSLGQGVTGELFF. The CDR3 DNA sequence: TGCGCCAGCAGCTTGGGACAGGGGGTCACCGGGGAGCTGTTTTTT. The whole variable domain, remainder taken from reference TRBV5-1 and TRBJ2-2, is KAGVTQTPRYLIKTRGQQVTLSCSPISGHRSVSWYQQTPGQGLQFLFEYFSETQRNKGNFPGRFSGRQFSNSRSEMNVSTLELGDSALYLCASSLGQGVTGELFFGEGSRLTVL.

This clone showed up just once. The chain employs TRBV2 and TRBJ1-3; possible D gene TRBD1, 6 bases. The CDR3 covers 13 residues. CDR1 and CDR2 from the germline V gene are SNHLY and FYNNEI. V was cut by 7 bases and J by 8 bases, with 15 bases left in between. The DNA for the CDR3 is TGTGCCAGCACTCAGGGGAAGGAGGACACCATATATTTT. Protein sequence: CASTQGKEDTIYF.

The chain uses TRBV25-1 and TRBJ1-4, with D uncertain. Germline CDR1 is MGHDK and CDR2 is SYGVNS. The CDR3 spans 14 residues. V lost 1 base and J 9 bases, leaving 12 bases between the germline ends. The CDR3 region has the DNA TGTGCCAGCAGTGAATCGTCAGGCAGGCAAAAACTGTTTTTT. It specifies CASSESSGRQKLFF.

CDR3 in amino acids: CAWSHQRGTGPKNTIYF. DNA for the CDR3: TGTGCCTGGAGTCATCAAAGGGGGACAGGCCCCAAAAACACCATATATTTT. This chain links TRBV30 with TRBJ1-3; 8 positions match TRBD1. The J segment lost 6 bases and the V segment lost 2 bases, leaving 15 bases of the junction unmatched. Germline V CDR1 and CDR2: GTSNPN, SVGIG (reference sequence). The CDR3 contains 17 residues.

The chain couples TRBV7-2 to TRBJ1-6; D is possibly TRBD1 (6 bases). Trimming took 4 bases from V and 9 from J, leaving 16 bases between them. The CDR3 runs 15 residues. CDR1 and CDR2 (germline): SGHTA, FQGNSA. The CDR3 coding sequence is TGTGCCAGCAGCTCAACAGGGAATGGGTTTTCACCCCTCCACTTT. Protein product: CASSSTGNGFSPLHF.

The chain links TRBV9 to TRBJ2-1; no definite D call. The germline CDR1 and CDR2 sequences are SGDLS and YYNGEE. The length of the CDR3 is 17 residues. V was pared by 0 bases and J by 7 bases, with 20 bases between. CDR3 DNA: TGTGCCAGCAGCGTAGTTTCCGTTGGATTTTTGGAGAATGAGCAGTTCTTC. Its translation: CASSVVSVGFLENEQFF. Supplemented by reference TRBV9 and TRBJ2-1, the full variable domain reads DSGVTQTPKHLITATGQRVTLRCSPRSGDLSVYWYQQSLDQGLQFLIQYYNGEERAKGNILERFSAQQFPDLHSELNLSSLELGDSALYFCASSVVSVGFLENEQFFGPGTRLTVL.

The chain employs TRBV11-2 and TRBJ2-7; TRBD1 matches 9 bases. The germline gives CDR1 SGHAT, CDR2 FQNNGV. The CDR3 has 14 residues. The junction had 6 bases not matched to a gene; V was cut back by 5 bases and J by 4 bases. This CDR3 is CASSLGDRVYEQYF. The CDR3 DNA is TGTGCCAGCAGCCTAGGGGACAGGGTGTACGAGCAGTACTTC.

The chain employs TRBV11-2 and TRBJ2-7; 7 nucleotides line up with TRBD1. Losses at the gene ends were 1 base for V and 2 bases for J; bases not matched to a gene: 2. CDR3 length: 14 residues. Germline lookup yields CDR1 SGHAT and CDR2 FQNNGV. The CDR3 region is CASSLGTGTYEQYV. As DNA, the CDR3 is TGTGCCAGCAGCTTAGGGACAGGAACCTACGAGCAGTACGTC.

Concerning this clone itself: Germline is not matched at one junction end, which may reflect a read error. The V and J genes are TRBV2 and TRBJ2-5; D may be TRBD1 (7 bases). Germline CDR1 and CDR2: SNHLY and FYNNEI. The CDR3 loop spans 14 amino acids. The CDR3: CASSRSTVEGAQHF. The CDR3 nucleotides are TGTGCCAGCAGTCGGTCGACCGTGGAGGGGGCCCAGCACTTC.

The V and J genes are TRBV11-3 and TRBJ1-1, with 8 bases identical to TRBD1. Germline V lookup: CDR1 SGHNT, CDR2 YENEEA. This CDR3 is 15 amino acids long. With V trimmed by 5 bases and J by 4 bases, 9 bases remained unmatched. The CDR3: CASSPPGQVATEAFF. The CDR3 coding sequence is TGTGCCAGCAGCCCCCCGGGACAGGTTGCCACTGAAGCTTTCTTT.

This clone was detected once. V is TRBV5-4 and J is TRBJ2-1; 12 bases map to TRBD2. Looked up from germline, CDR1 is SGHNT and CDR2 is YYREEE (reference sequence). There are 18 residues in the CDR3. Unmatched junction bases numbered 7, after V lost 1 base and J lost 2 bases. CDR3: CASSLLAGGQMAYNEQFF. The CDR3 DNA follows: TGTGCCAGCAGCTTGCTAGCGGGGGGGCAAATGGCCTACAATGAGCAGTTCTTC. Drawing the rest from reference TRBV5-4 and TRBJ2-1, the complete variable domain is ETGVTQSPTHLIKTRGQQVTLRCSSQSGHNTVSWYQQALGQGPQFIFQYYREEENGRGNFPPRFSGLQFPNYSSELNVNALELDDSALYLCASSLLAGGQMAYNEQFFGPGTRLTVL.